Detailed here is one TCR beta chain. The antigen remains unidentified. There are 15 residues in the CDR3. In germline, CDR1 is GTSNPN, CDR2 SVGIG (reference sequence). Trimming removed 0 bases at V and 0 bases at J, with 11 bases between. This entry comes from a study of T cell responses to AZD1222 COVID-19 vaccine. General study results and limits: Variant regions that are unmutated are reportedly the target of nearly half of spike-specific TCRs. There were repertoire samples only from the period after the peak T cell response.

Libraries were prepared by immunoSEQ multiplex PCR; TCRdb keeps only in-frame clonotypes and omits some of them. Among 140,000 to 150,000 clones listed, over 85% were seen once. This chain joins TRBV30 and TRBJ1-1; no clear D. This sequence was found in an adult in good health. This specimen was peripheral blood, taken on day 0 of AZD1222 vaccination. The CDR3 DNA reads TGTGCCTGGAGTGTACGGCTCAGGTTGAACACTGAAGCTTTCTTT. The encoded protein is CAWSVRLRLNTEAFF. Together with reference TRBV30 and TRBJ1-1, the CDR3 gives the full variable domain: SQTIHQWPATLVQPVGSPLSLECTVEGTSNPNLYWYRQAAGRGLQLLFYSVGIGQISSEVPQNLSASRPQDRQFILSSKKLLLSDSGFYLCAWSVRLRLNTEAFFGQGTRLTVV.